This T cell receptor beta chain was captured in a study of persistence of HIV-infected CD4 T cells. Overall study findings and caveats: TCRbeta richness was lower in CMV- and Gag-responding cells than in anti-CD3/anti-CD28-responding cells.

The immunoSEQ assay was version 4, run in survey mode. Profiled with immunoSEQ multiplex PCR; TCRdb holds only in-frame clones, not every one. The sample lists fewer than 30,000 clones; roughly 86% were seen once. This CDR3 region has 13 residues. Trimming stripped 3 bases from V and 3 bases from J, with 9 bases between. The germline V gene encodes CDR1 SGHAT and CDR2 FQDESV (reference sequence). Stimulation used approximately 10 ug/mL lysate from CMV-infected fibroblasts. CD40L/CD69 double-negative CD45RO-high memory CD4+ T cells were collected. Note on this clone: Its antigen remains unidentified.

Source: CD4+ T cells sorted from PBMCs after roughly 18-hour stimulation, taken from a patient who received antiretroviral therapy. The receptor comes from an adult man with HIV who was CMV-seropositive. The chain carries TRBV11-1 and TRBJ2-7; D may be TRBD1 or TRBD2 (5 bases each). The CDR3 bases are TGTGCCAGCAGCTTGGGACCCAACTACGAGCAGTACTTC. Its translation is CASSLGPNYEQYF.